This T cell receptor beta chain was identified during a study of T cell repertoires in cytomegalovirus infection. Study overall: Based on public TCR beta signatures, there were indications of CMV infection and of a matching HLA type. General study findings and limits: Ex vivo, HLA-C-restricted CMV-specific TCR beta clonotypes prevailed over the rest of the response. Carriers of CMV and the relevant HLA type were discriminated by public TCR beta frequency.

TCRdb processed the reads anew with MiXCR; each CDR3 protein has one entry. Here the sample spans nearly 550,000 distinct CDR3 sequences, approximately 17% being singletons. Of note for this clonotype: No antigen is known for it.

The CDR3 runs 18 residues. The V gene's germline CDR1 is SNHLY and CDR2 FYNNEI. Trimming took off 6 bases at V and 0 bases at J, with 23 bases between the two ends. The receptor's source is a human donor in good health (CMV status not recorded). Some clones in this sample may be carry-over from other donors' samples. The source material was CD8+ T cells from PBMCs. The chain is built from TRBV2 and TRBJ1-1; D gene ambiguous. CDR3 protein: CASSTRKAAPTMNTEAFF. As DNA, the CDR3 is TGTGCCAGCAGCACTAGGAAGGCAGCTCCCACGATGAACACTGAAGCTTTCTTT.